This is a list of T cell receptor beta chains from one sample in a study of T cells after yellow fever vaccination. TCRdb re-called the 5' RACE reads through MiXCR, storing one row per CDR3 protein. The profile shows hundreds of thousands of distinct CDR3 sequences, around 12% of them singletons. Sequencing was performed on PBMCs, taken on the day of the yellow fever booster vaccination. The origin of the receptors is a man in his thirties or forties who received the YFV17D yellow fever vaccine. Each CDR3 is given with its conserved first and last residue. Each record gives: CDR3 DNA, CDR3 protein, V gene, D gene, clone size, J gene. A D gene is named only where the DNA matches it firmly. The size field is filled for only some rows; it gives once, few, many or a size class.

TGTGCCAGCAGAAACCCACCGGATGAGCAGTTCTTC | CASRNPPDEQFF | TRBV6-2/TRBV6-3 | . | few | TRBJ2-1
TGTGCCAGCAGCCCCCGTGGGGCGGTGAACACTGAAGCTTTCTTT | CASSPRGAVNTEAFF | TRBV11-2 | . | few | TRBJ1-1
TGTGCCAGCTCACCTCCTGATAGGGCCCTCTACGAGCAGTACTTC | CASSPPDRALYEQYF | TRBV18 | . | many | TRBJ2-7
TGCAGTGCTAGGTTGGGGCCTCTACAGCCCCAGCATTTT | CSARLGPLQPQHF | TRBV20-1 | . | many | TRBJ1-5
TGTGCCAGCAGCTTAGTAGGGACCACCTACAATGAGCAGTTCTTC | CASSLVGTTYNEQFF | TRBV11-2 | . | . | TRBJ2-1
TGCGCCAGCAGCGACCCCGGGACAGGGATAGCCACTGAAGCTTTCTTT | CASSDPGTGIATEAFF | TRBV5-1 | TRBD1 | few | TRBJ1-1
TGTGCCAGCACCGGACTAGCGGGAGCTGGAGATACGCAGTATTTT | CASTGLAGAGDTQYF | TRBV12-3/TRBV12-4 | TRBD2 | few | TRBJ2-3
TGTGCCAGCTCCGGGACAGGGGAACAAGAGACCCAGTACTTC | CASSGTGEQETQYF | TRBV18 | TRBD1 | few | TRBJ2-5
TGTGCCAGCAGCGGGACGAACACTGAAGCTTTCTTT | CASSGTNTEAFF | TRBV6-2/TRBV6-3 | . | . | TRBJ1-1
TGCAGTGCCGGGTCCAGCCTCAATCAGCCCCAGCATTTT | CSAGSSLNQPQHF | TRBV20-1 | . | . | TRBJ1-5
TGCGCCAGCAGCCAAAAGGCCGGGCCTACGAACACCGGGGAGCTGTTTTTT | CASSQKAGPTNTGELFF | TRBV23-1 | . | . | TRBJ2-2
TGTGCCACCAGTGATCCAGGGAAAGGGTCCTACGAGCAGTACTTC | CATSDPGKGSYEQYF | TRBV24-1 | . | . | TRBJ2-7
TGTGCCAGCAGCCAAGCCGCAGGACAGGCCTACGAGCAGTACTTC | CASSQAAGQAYEQYF | TRBV3-1 | TRBD1 | . | TRBJ2-7
TGTGCCAGCAGTGCTCGGGGGATGAACACCGGGGAGCTGTTTTTT | CASSARGMNTGELFF | TRBV6-4 | . | few | TRBJ2-2
TGTGCCAGCAGTTACTGGGGGAACCGGGGACAGACAAACAATGAGCAGTTCTTC | CASSYWGNRGQTNNEQFF | TRBV6-5 | TRBD1 | . | TRBJ2-1
TGCGCCAGCAGCGTCCGGGACTCAAACACCGGGGAGCTGTTTTTT | CASSVRDSNTGELFF | TRBV5-1 | . | few | TRBJ2-2
TGTGCCAGCAGCCATGCTCGGGGGGCTGAAGCTTTCTTT | CASSHARGAEAFF | TRBV3-1 | . | . | TRBJ1-1
TGTGCCAGCAGCCCAGCCAGGGTCTCTGAAGCTTTCTTT | CASSPARVSEAFF | TRBV3-1 | . | . | TRBJ1-1
TGCAGTGCTAGAGATCTCGGGGGGAGCACAGATACGCAGTATTTT | CSARDLGGSTDTQYF | TRBV20-1 | TRBD2 | few | TRBJ2-3
TGTGCCAGCAGTTACTTTGGGGGAGAGACCCAGTACTTC | CASSYFGGETQYF | TRBV6-5 | . | . | TRBJ2-5
TGCGCCAGCACCACCGGGGCAGACTTCCCAAGCACCGGGGAGCTGTTTTTT | CASTTGADFPSTGELFF | TRBV4-3 | . | . | TRBJ2-2
TGTGCCAGCAGCTTAGCGACGGGACAGGGGCGGCACGAGCAGTACTTC | CASSLATGQGRHEQYF | TRBV7-2 | TRBD1 | . | TRBJ2-7